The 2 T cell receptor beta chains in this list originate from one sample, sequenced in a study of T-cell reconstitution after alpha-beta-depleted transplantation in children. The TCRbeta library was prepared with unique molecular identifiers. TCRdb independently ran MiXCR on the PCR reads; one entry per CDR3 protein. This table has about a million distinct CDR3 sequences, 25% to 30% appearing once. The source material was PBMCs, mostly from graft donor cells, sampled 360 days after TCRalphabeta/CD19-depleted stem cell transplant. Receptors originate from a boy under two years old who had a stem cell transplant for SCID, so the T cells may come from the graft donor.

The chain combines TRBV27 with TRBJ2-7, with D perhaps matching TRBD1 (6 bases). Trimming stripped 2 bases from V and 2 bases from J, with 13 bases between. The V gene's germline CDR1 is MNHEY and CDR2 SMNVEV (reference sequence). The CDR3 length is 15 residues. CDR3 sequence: CASSLMPTGTYEQYF. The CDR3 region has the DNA TGTGCCAGCAGTTTAATGCCGACAGGTACCTACGAGCAGTACTTC.

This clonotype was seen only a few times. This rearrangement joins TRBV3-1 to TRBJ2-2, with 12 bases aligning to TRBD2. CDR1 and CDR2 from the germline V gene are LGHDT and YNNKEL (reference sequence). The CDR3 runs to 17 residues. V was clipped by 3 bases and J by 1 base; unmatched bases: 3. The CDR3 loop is CASSHRLAGVNTGELFF. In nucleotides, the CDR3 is TGTGCCAGCAGCCATCGACTAGCGGGGGTGAACACCGGGGAGCTGTTTTTT.